This T cell receptor beta chain comes out of a study of blood T cell repertoires in COVID-19. Sequencing used immunoSEQ multiplex PCR; TCRdb keeps in-frame clones, though not all of them. This sample has more than 35,000 clones; approximately 86% occur once, and the top ten carry approximately 19%. This TCR was recovered from a man between 65 and 85 years old with acute or convalescent COVID-19. Source material: peripheral blood.

This CDR3 is CASGSHRGQAFF. The CDR3, as DNA: TGTGCCAGCGGATCTCACAGGGGGCAAGCTTTCTTT. This chain links TRBV13 with TRBJ1-1, with 9 bases fitting TRBD1. The CDR3 has 12 residues. Germline V gene data show CDR1 as PRHDT and CDR2 as FYEKMQ (reference sequence). The V segment lost 8 bases and the J segment 9 bases; nucleotides outside the gene matches: 7.